These 19 T cell receptor beta chains originate from one sample sequenced in a study of cytomegalovirus exposure and HLA in healthy donors. The PCR had 60 Vbeta and 13 Jbeta primers. The repertoire was sequenced with immunoSEQ multiplex PCR; TCRdb's copy has only in-frame clones and lacks some. The table includes 120,000 to 150,000 clones, 73% detected once. Sequences were obtained from PBMCs. These receptors all stem from a woman in her thirties or forties in good health and CMV-seronegative.

This clone was counted between two and nine times. This chain joins TRBV7-8 and TRBJ1-1; no clear D gene. This CDR3 spans 13 amino acids. V lost 1 base, J lost 6 bases, and 9 bases lay in between. CDR1 and CDR2 (germline): SGHVS, FQNEAQ. The DNA for the CDR3 is TGTGCCAGCAGCTTAGATACGGGAGCTGAAGCTTTCTTT. This translates into CASSLDTGAEAFF.

This clone was found once. A junction boundary mismatches the germline segment, possibly from a read error. The chain employs TRBV7-9 and TRBJ1-1; 8 nucleotides align to TRBD1. There are 18 residues in the CDR3. Germline-derived CDR1 and CDR2 are SEHNR and FQNEAQ (reference sequence). CDR3 region: CSSSLGGQDGHPNTEAFF. CDR3 bases: TGTTCCAGCAGCTTAGGGGGACAGGACGGCCACCCAAACACTGAAGCTTTCTTT.

The rearrangement links TRBV7-2 to TRBJ2-1, with D tentatively TRBD1 (5 bases). Per the germline V gene, CDR1 is SGHTA and CDR2 is FQGNSA. The V end was cut by 2 bases, the J end by 6 bases, with 8 bases between. CDR3 size: 13 residues. In DNA form, the CDR3 reads TGTGCCAGCAGCTTAACAGGCCCCAATGAGCAGTTCTTC. It is translated as CASSLTGPNEQFF.

V gene TRBV6-1 combines with J gene TRBJ1-5; D not certain. CDR1 is MNHNS, CDR2 SASEGT, per germline. Trimming removed 6 bases from V and 3 bases from J, with 12 bases in between. The CDR3 totals 14 residues. The CDR3 region is CASRTQNFNQPQHF. For the CDR3, the DNA is TGTGCCAGCAGGACACAGAACTTCAATCAGCCCCAGCATTTT.

The chain joins TRBV27 to TRBJ1-1; perhaps TRBD1 as D (6 bases). Trimming pared 6 bases from V and 5 bases from J, leaving 16 bases between. The length of the CDR3 is 14 residues. Looked up from germline, CDR1 is MNHEY and CDR2 is SMNVEV (reference sequence). CDR3 in amino acids: CASRLGGAGTEAFF. The CDR3 DNA sequence: TGTGCCAGCAGGTTAGGGGGGGCTGGGACTGAAGCTTTCTTT.

The CDR3 region is CASSARGQGDYGYTF. CDR3 nucleotides: TGTGCCAGCAGTGCGCGCGGACAGGGGGACTATGGCTACACCTTC. The chain couples TRBV28 to TRBJ1-2, with TRBD1 matching 10 bases. This CDR3 has 15 residues. The germline V gene encodes CDR1 MDHEN and CDR2 SYDVKM. Germline trimming cut 5 bases from V and 3 bases from J; bases unmatched to any gene: 6.

V gene TRBV9 combines with J gene TRBJ2-2; TRBD1 matches 7 bases. V shed 4 bases, J shed 2 bases, and the junction held 5 bases outside the gene matches. The germline V gene encodes CDR1 SGDLS and CDR2 YYNGEE. The CDR3 is 15 residues long. CDR3 loop: CASSPRGRNTGELFF. As DNA, the CDR3 is TGTGCCAGCAGCCCCAGGGGGAGAAACACCGGGGAGCTGTTTTTT.

The chain employs TRBV6-5 and TRBJ1-2; 7 nucleotides line up with TRBD1. Trimming removed 4 bases from V and 0 bases from J; junction bases left unmatched: 5. The germline CDR1 and CDR2 sequences are MNHEY and SVGAGI. This CDR3 is 15 amino acids long. The CDR3: CASSSPGQTNYGYTF. CDR3 DNA: TGTGCCAGCAGTTCCCCGGGACAGACTAACTATGGCTACACCTTC.

This rearrangement joins TRBV11-1 to TRBJ2-1; 11 bases fit TRBD2. Germline V lookup: CDR1 SGHAT, CDR2 FQDESV (reference sequence). The CDR3 totals 18 residues. The V gene end was trimmed by 5 bases and the J gene end by 5 bases; junction bases not matched to a gene: 14. The CDR3 bases are TGTGCCAGCAGCGGTGGCCTAGCGGGGGGTTATACTAACAATGAGCAGTTCTTC. Translation gives CASSGGLAGGYTNNEQFF.

This sequence joins TRBV15 and TRBJ1-1, with D perhaps matching TRBD1 (6 bases). CDR1 and CDR2 (germline): LNHNV, YYDKDF (reference sequence). The V and J ends lost 0 bases and 3 bases respectively, with 14 bases between them. The CDR3 is made up of 16 amino acids. CDR3 residues: CATSRDPHRVDTEAFF. As DNA, the CDR3 is TGTGCCACCAGCAGAGATCCACACAGGGTGGACACTGAAGCTTTCTTT.

V usage is TRBV4-1 and J usage is TRBJ2-1; 7 positions agree with TRBD1. With V trimmed by 1 base and J by 1 base, 7 bases remained unmatched. The germline CDR1 and CDR2 sequences are MGHRA and YSYEKL. The CDR3 covers 17 residues. CDR3 residues: CASSQGPPGGSYNEQFF. The CDR3 DNA sequence: TGCGCCAGCAGCCAAGGGCCCCCAGGGGGTTCCTACAATGAGCAGTTCTTC.

The rearrangement joins TRBV5-4 to TRBJ2-3, with 10 bases matching TRBD2. This CDR3 has 15 residues. CDR1 is SGHNT, CDR2 YYREEE, per germline (reference sequence). J gave up 4 bases and V 2 bases, and 4 bases lay outside the gene matches. The CDR3 DNA follows: TGTGCCAGCAGCTTAAGCGGGGGGGCCGCAGATACGCAGTATTTT. Translation gives CASSLSGGAADTQYF.

J is TRBJ1-2 and V is TRBV5-8, with 7 bases fitting TRBD1. The CDR3 sequence is 13 residues long. CDR1 SGHTS and CDR2 YDEGEE come from the germline V gene. J gave up 4 bases and V 4 bases, and 4 bases lay outside the gene matches. For the CDR3, the DNA is TGTGCCAGCAGCCAAGGGACAGCCTATGGCTACACCTTC. Its translation is CASSQGTAYGYTF.

The V and J genes are TRBV15 and TRBJ2-5, with D possibly TRBD1 on 6 matching bases. The CDR3 is made up of 15 amino acids. Germline V gene sequence: CDR1 LNHNV, CDR2 YYDKDF (reference sequence). Deletions cut 1 base from V and 2 bases from J, with 11 bases between. CDR3 region: CATSRGNRAQETQYF. The CDR3, as DNA: TGTGCCACCAGCAGAGGCAACAGGGCACAAGAGACCCAGTACTTC.

The chain carries TRBV6-6 and TRBJ2-7, with TRBD1 identical over 8 bases. The V and J ends lost 2 bases and 1 base, in that order; junction bases with no gene match: 7. CDR1 MNHNY and CDR2 SVGAGI come from the germline V gene (reference sequence). This CDR3 spans 16 amino acids. CDR3 loop: CASSYDRDRLSYEQYF. The CDR3 DNA is TGTGCCAGCAGTTACGATAGGGACAGGCTATCCTACGAGCAGTACTTC.

The CDR3 sequence is CASSEETGVLGNQPQHF. CDR3 coding DNA: TGTGCCAGCAGTGAAGAAACAGGGGTATTGGGCAATCAGCCCCAGCATTTT. The chain has TRBV6-1 and TRBJ1-5; 7 bases match TRBD1. The CDR3 length is 17 residues. V lost 1 base to trimming and J lost 2 bases; unmatched junction nucleotides: 8. CDR1 and CDR2 from the germline V gene are MNHNS and SASEGT.

This chain connects TRBV6-1 to TRBJ2-7, with D possibly matching TRBD2 (7 bases). CDR3 length: 16 amino acids. Trimming took off 2 bases at V and 3 bases at J, with 17 bases between the two ends. Germline V gives CDR1 MNHNS, CDR2 SASEGT. The CDR3 here is CASSERGGGKDYEQYF. DNA of the CDR3: TGTGCCAGCAGTGAAAGGGGGGGAGGAAAGGACTACGAGCAGTACTTC.

This sequence joins TRBV10-3 and TRBJ2-3, with 11 bases lining up with TRBD2. With 7 bases clipped from V and 3 bases from J, the junction kept 9 bases outside the gene matches. The CDR3 consists of 16 residues. Looked up from germline, CDR1 is ENHRY and CDR2 is SYGVKD. The CDR3 loop reads CAIKTNLAGGTDTQYF. The CDR3 bases are TGTGCCATCAAAACGAACTTAGCGGGGGGGACAGATACGCAGTATTTT.

The rearrangement uses TRBV10-3 and TRBJ1-5; D is unresolved. The CDR3 sequence is 13 residues long. Per the germline V gene, CDR1 is ENHRY and CDR2 is SYGVKD. The CDR3 reads CATTGDSNQPQHF. CDR3 DNA sequence: TGTGCTACTACCGGGGATAGCAATCAGCCCCAGCATTTT.